This entry features one T cell receptor (beta chain) sequence. This record belongs to a study of blood T cell repertoires in COVID-19. TCRdb's table, derived via immunoSEQ multiplex PCR, lists solely in-frame clones and lacks some. This table has 110,000 to 150,000 clones, about 89% appearing once. Germline CDR1 SGHNT, CDR2 YYREEE (reference sequence). The CDR3 loop spans 15 amino acids. With 0 bases clipped from V and 7 bases from J, the junction kept 7 bases outside the gene matches. The chain has TRBV5-4 and TRBJ2-7; TRBD1 matches 10 bases. Sequenced sample: peripheral blood. The sequence was obtained from a man between 60 and 75 years old with active or convalescent COVID-19. The CDR3 sequence: CASSLALDRGVEQYF. Written as DNA, the CDR3 is TGTGCCAGCAGCTTGGCCCTGGACAGGGGGGTGGAGCAGTACTTC.